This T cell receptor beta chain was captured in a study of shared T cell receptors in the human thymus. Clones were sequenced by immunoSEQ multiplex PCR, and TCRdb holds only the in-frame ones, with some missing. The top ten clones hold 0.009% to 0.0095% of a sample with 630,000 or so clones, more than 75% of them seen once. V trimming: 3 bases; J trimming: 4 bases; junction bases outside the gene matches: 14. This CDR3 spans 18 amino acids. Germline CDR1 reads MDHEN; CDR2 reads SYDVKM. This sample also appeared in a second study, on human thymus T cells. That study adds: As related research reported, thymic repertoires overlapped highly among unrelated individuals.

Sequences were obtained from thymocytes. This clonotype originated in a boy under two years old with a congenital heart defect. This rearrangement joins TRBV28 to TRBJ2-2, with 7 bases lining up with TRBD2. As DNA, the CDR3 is TGTGCCAGCAGTTTCCCACCACCCACTAGCGAAACCACCGGGGAGCTGTTTTTT. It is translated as CASSFPPPTSETTGELFF.